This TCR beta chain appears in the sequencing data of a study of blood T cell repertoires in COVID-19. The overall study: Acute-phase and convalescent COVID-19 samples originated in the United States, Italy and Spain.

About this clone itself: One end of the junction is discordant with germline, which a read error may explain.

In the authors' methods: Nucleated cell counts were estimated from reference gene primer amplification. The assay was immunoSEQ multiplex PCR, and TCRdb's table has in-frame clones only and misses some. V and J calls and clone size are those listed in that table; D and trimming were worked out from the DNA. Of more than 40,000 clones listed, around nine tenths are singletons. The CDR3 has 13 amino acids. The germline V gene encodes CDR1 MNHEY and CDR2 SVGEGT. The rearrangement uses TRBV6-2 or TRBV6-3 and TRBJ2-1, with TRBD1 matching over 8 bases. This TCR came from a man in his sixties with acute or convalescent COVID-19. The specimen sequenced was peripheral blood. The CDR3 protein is CASSYSGTGRGLF. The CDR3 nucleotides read TGTGCCAGCAGTTACTCCGGGACAGGAAGGGGGCTCTTC.